Each of the 25 T cell receptor beta chains below was sequenced from the same sample in a study of shared clonotypes between healthy human individuals. This table comes from immunoSEQ multiplex PCR, and its TCRdb copy is limited to in-frame clones, with some not included. Counted here are some 1 million clones, 60% to 80% occurring once; the ten biggest clones make up over 1.3%. Source material: memory CD4+ T cells sorted from blood. Regarding subset: CD45RA-negative fraction. These receptors came from a man aged 18 to 29 in good health.

The sample holds a few counts of this clone. The V call is TRBV19, the J call TRBJ2-3; TRBD2 matches 14 bases. The junction had 6 bases not matched to a gene; V was cut back by 10 bases and J by 3 bases. The length of the CDR3 is 15 residues. Germline V gene lookup returns CDR1 LNHDA and CDR2 SQIVND (reference sequence). DNA of the CDR3: TGTGCCACCGGGGGACTAGCGGGAGCAACAGATACGCAGTATTTT. Protein: CATGGLAGATDTQYF.

The sample holds a few counts of this clone. The V gene is TRBV5-1, the J gene TRBJ1-1, with 7 positions matching TRBD1. The germline CDR1 and CDR2 sequences are SGHRS and YFSETQ. The CDR3 has 13 residues. V dropped 4 bases and J dropped 7; count of bases not matched to a gene: 7. The CDR3 DNA sequence: TGCGCCAGCAGCCCAAGGGACAGCCTTGAAGCTTTCTTT. Translated, it gives CASSPRDSLEAFF.

The V and J genes are TRBV30 and TRBJ2-6, with D possibly matching TRBD1 (5 bases). Trimming removed 8 bases at V and 2 bases at J, with 16 bases between. The length of the CDR3 is 15 residues. CDR1 GTSNPN and CDR2 SVGIG come from the germline V gene (reference sequence). CDR3 amino acids: CAGSGASAGANVLTF. The CDR3, as DNA: TGTGCCGGAAGTGGGGCATCCGCTGGGGCCAACGTCCTGACTTTC.

V and J are TRBV10-3 and TRBJ1-5, with D perhaps matching TRBD1 (5 bases). Per the germline V gene, CDR1 is ENHRY and CDR2 is SYGVKD. Trimming took off 0 bases at V and 4 bases at J, with 16 bases between the two ends. This CDR3 region has 17 residues. The CDR3 region has the DNA TGTGCCATCAGTGAGTCAAATGGGCCAGGGTTAAATCAGCCCCAGCATTTT. Translated, it gives CAISESNGPGLNQPQHF.

This clone was recorded only once. V usage is TRBV7-9 and J usage is TRBJ2-7; perhaps TRBD1 as D (6 bases). V was trimmed by 0 bases and J by 0 bases, leaving 9 bases between them. This CDR3 has 15 amino acids. Germline CDR1 is SEHNR and CDR2 is FQNEAQ (reference sequence). Here the CDR3 reads CASSLAGAPSYEQYF. The DNA for the CDR3 is TGTGCCAGCAGCTTAGCGGGGGCGCCCTCCTACGAGCAGTACTTC. The variable domain in full, completed from reference TRBV7-9 and TRBJ2-7, reads DTGVSQNPRHKITKRGQNVTFRCDPISEHNRLYWYRQTLGQGPEFLTYFQNEAQLEKSRLLSDRFSAERPKGSFSTLEIQRTEQGDSAMYLCASSLAGAPSYEQYFGPGTRLTVT.

V is TRBV7-2 and J is TRBJ1-1, with TRBD1 as a possible D gene (5 bases). Trimming stripped 4 bases from V and 1 base from J, with 10 bases between. CDR3 size: 14 residues. CDR1 and CDR2 (germline): SGHTA, FQGNSA. The CDR3: CASSSQGANTEAFF. The CDR3 DNA sequence: TGTGCCAGCAGCTCGCAGGGAGCGAACACTGAAGCTTTCTTT.

The rearrangement joins TRBV18 to TRBJ2-1; either TRBD1 or TRBD2 may fit D (6 bases each). V was clipped by 5 bases and J by 7 bases, with 15 bases between them. Looked up from germline, CDR1 is KGHSH and CDR2 is LQKENI. This CDR3 is built from 14 residues. The CDR3 spells CASSFGGPGNEQFF. The CDR3 nucleotides are TGTGCCAGCTCATTTGGGGGGCCGGGAAATGAGCAGTTCTTC.

The table lists this clone with a count of one. The chain couples TRBV7-9 to TRBJ1-2; unclear D gene. The CDR3 is made up of 16 amino acids. The V end lost 4 bases, the J end lost 5 bases, and 20 bases lay between the germline ends. The germline V gene encodes CDR1 SEHNR and CDR2 FQNEAQ (reference sequence). This CDR3 reads CASSSQRTLTRYGYTF. The CDR3 region has the DNA TGTGCCAGCAGCTCTCAGCGGACCCTTACGAGATATGGCTACACCTTC.

The chain has TRBV10-3 and TRBJ2-3, with 11 nucleotides matching TRBD2. Germline V gene lookup returns CDR1 ENHRY and CDR2 SYGVKD. CDR3 size: 19 residues. J was trimmed by 4 bases and V by 3 bases; bases with no gene match: 15. CDR3 sequence: CAISDLGSGGALGPDTQYF. Here the CDR3 DNA reads TGTGCCATCAGTGATCTGGGTAGCGGGGGGGCCCTTGGTCCAGATACGCAGTATTTT.

The chain recombines TRBV5-4 with TRBJ1-1, with unresolved D. The CDR3 contains 15 residues. Germline V lookup: CDR1 SGHNT, CDR2 YYREEE (reference sequence). V was cut by 0 bases and J by 7 bases, with 16 bases left in between. CDR3 DNA: TGTGCCAGCAGCTTGGCCCCTCCTTCGGGCGGTGAAGCTTTCTTT. It encodes CASSLAPPSGGEAFF.

The J gene is TRBJ1-1, the V gene TRBV7-2, with 8 positions matching TRBD1. There are 15 residues in the CDR3. Germline trimming cut 3 bases from V and 9 bases from J; bases unmatched to any gene: 12. CDR1 and CDR2 from the germline V gene are SGHTA and FQGNSA. Written as DNA, the CDR3 is TGTGCCAGCAGCTTCGGCCCCGATAGGACAGGGAAAGCTTTCTTT. This sequence encodes CASSFGPDRTGKAFF.

The V and J genes are TRBV12-5 and TRBJ2-3; D ambiguous. Trimming took 10 bases from V and 3 from J, leaving 11 bases between them. Germline V gene sequence: CDR1 LGHNT, CDR2 FRNRAP. This CDR3 contains 12 residues. CDR3 protein: CATALVTDTQYF. DNA for the CDR3: TGTGCTACCGCCCTCGTTACAGATACGCAGTATTTT. Supplemented by reference TRBV12-5 and TRBJ2-3, the full variable domain reads DARVTQTPRHKVTEMGQEVTMRCQPILGHNTVFWYRQTMMQGLELLAYFRNRAPLDDSGMPKDRFSAEMPDATLATLKIQPSEPRDSAVYFCATALVTDTQYFGPGTRLTVL.

The chain carries TRBV5-6 and TRBJ1-1; the D is unclear. Deletions cut 3 bases from V and 5 bases from J, with 11 bases between. CDR1 is SGHDT, CDR2 YYEEEE, per germline. The CDR3 runs to 13 residues. The CDR3 region is CASSWVEGTEAFF. In DNA, the CDR3 is TGTGCCAGCAGCTGGGTTGAAGGGACTGAAGCTTTCTTT.

This clone was picked up a small number of times. The chain links TRBV5-1 to TRBJ2-5; TRBD1 matches at 8 bases. The CDR3 is 14 residues long. The ends lost 0 bases at V and 6 bases at J; junction bases unmatched: 4. Per the germline V gene, CDR1 is SGHRS and CDR2 is YFSETQ. CDR3 nucleotide sequence: TGCGCCAGCAGCTTGGGCGCAGGGGGCCAGACCCAGTACTTC. This gives the protein CASSLGAGGQTQYF.

Worth noting for this clone: With a much larger clone just one base away, this may be a read error. J is TRBJ2-1 and V is TRBV25-1; perhaps D is TRBD1 or TRBD2 (6 bases each). CDR3 length: 15 residues. V lost 1 base to trimming and J lost 2 bases, with 9 bases between them. The germline V gene encodes CDR1 MGHDK and CDR2 SYGVNS. This chain's CDR3 is CASSEFGGTYNEQFF. CDR3 DNA sequence: TGTGCCAGCAGTGAATTCGGGGGCACCTACAATGAGCAGTTCTTC.

V gene TRBV30 combines with J gene TRBJ2-7, with D possibly matching TRBD2 (5 bases). The CDR3 is 11 residues long. The germline V and J ends were trimmed by 7 bases and 6 bases, with 13 bases remaining between them. In germline, CDR1 is GTSNPN, CDR2 SVGIG (reference sequence). CDR3 DNA sequence: TGTGCCTTCTCCGGGAAGTCCGAGCAGTACTTC. Its protein is CAFSGKSEQYF.

This clone has a handful of counts. The chain has TRBV11-2 and TRBJ2-1; 9 bases fit TRBD2. Germline trimming cut 1 base from V and 3 bases from J; bases unmatched to any gene: 7. The CDR3 spans 17 residues. CDR1 is SGHAT and CDR2 is FQNNGV in the germline V gene. The CDR3, as DNA: TGTGCCAGCAGCTTAGCTACCGGGACTAGCAGCTACAATGAGCAGTTCTTC. Translated, it gives CASSLATGTSSYNEQFF.

The rearrangement links TRBV2 to TRBJ2-2, with TRBD1 identical over 8 bases. Germline values: CDR1 SNHLY, CDR2 FYNNEI. The CDR3 is made up of 15 amino acids. Germline trimming cut 6 bases from V and 0 bases from J; bases unmatched to any gene: 3. The CDR3 coding sequence is TGTGCCAGCAGACGGACAGGGACGAACACCGGGGAGCTGTTTTTT. This sequence encodes CASRRTGTNTGELFF.

The chain recombines TRBV18 with TRBJ1-1; no clear D gene. Germline V gene sequence: CDR1 KGHSH, CDR2 LQKENI. This CDR3 region has 12 residues. V gave up 3 bases and J gave up 5 bases, with 7 bases separating them. This CDR3 is CASSPDNTEAFF. For the CDR3, the DNA is TGTGCCAGCTCACCCGACAATACTGAAGCTTTCTTT.

As regards this clone: A clone one base away is much larger, so this may be a read error. This chain connects TRBV7-9 to TRBJ2-7; no clear D. Trimming stripped 5 bases from V and 0 bases from J, with 5 bases between. The length of the CDR3 is 12 residues. Germline CDR1 is SEHNR and CDR2 is FQNEAQ (reference sequence). The DNA for the CDR3 is TGTGCCAGCAGCACGAGCTCCTACGAGCAGTACTTC. Protein product: CASSTSSYEQYF.

The chain carries TRBV7-8 and TRBJ1-2; possibly TRBD1 for D (5 bases). V lost 1 base, J lost 7 bases, and 7 bases lay in between. CDR3 size: 12 residues. Germline assignment: CDR1 SGHVS and CDR2 FQNEAQ. The CDR3 loop is CASSLDGGGYTF. The CDR3 bases are TGTGCCAGCAGCTTAGACGGGGGTGGCTACACCTTC.

The rearrangement links TRBV21-1 to TRBJ1-2; TRBD1 is the table's D call, not checked against the DNA. TRBV21-1 is given as a pseudogene. The CDR3 covers 18 residues. The CDR3 sequence is CASSRCWAECSANYGYTF. The CDR3 DNA follows: TGTGCCAGCAGCAGGTGTTGGGCCGAATGCTCGGCTAACTATGGCTACACCTTC.

In the case of this clone: Other DNA sequences from this sample encode an identical CDR3 as well. The chain uses TRBV28 and TRBJ2-5, with no clear D. The CDR3 covers 12 residues. Trimming pared 5 bases from V and 5 bases from J, leaving 9 bases between. The germline V gene encodes CDR1 MDHEN and CDR2 SYDVKM. The CDR3 DNA reads TGTGCCAGCAGTCTTTTACGGGAGACCCAGTACTTC. Its translation: CASSLLRETQYF.

This clone was seen a handful of times. This chain uses TRBV25-1 with TRBJ1-1; D gene uncertain. V was trimmed by 6 bases and J by 7 bases, leaving 18 bases between them. This CDR3 comprises 14 residues. In germline, CDR1 is MGHDK, CDR2 SYGVNS. The CDR3 region has the DNA TGTGCCAGCAGCGGGGATTTTGGTAGCAATGAAGCTTTCTTT. Translation gives CASSGDFGSNEAFF. Variable domain in full (rest from reference TRBV25-1 and TRBJ1-1): EADIYQTPRYLVIGTGKKITLECSQTMGHDKMYWYQQDPGMELHLIHYSYGVNSTEKGDLSSESTVSRIRTEHFPLTLESARPSHTSQYLCASSGDFGSNEAFFGQGTRLTVV.

The chain couples TRBV5-1 to TRBJ2-5, with TRBD2 matching 11 bases. The CDR3 extends over 15 amino acids. The V gene end was trimmed by 2 bases and the J gene end by 5 bases; junction bases not matched to a gene: 5. CDR1 and CDR2 (germline): SGHRS, YFSETQ. The CDR3 here is CASSLLAGAQETQYF. The CDR3 region has the DNA TGCGCCAGCAGCTTACTAGCGGGGGCACAGGAGACCCAGTACTTC.